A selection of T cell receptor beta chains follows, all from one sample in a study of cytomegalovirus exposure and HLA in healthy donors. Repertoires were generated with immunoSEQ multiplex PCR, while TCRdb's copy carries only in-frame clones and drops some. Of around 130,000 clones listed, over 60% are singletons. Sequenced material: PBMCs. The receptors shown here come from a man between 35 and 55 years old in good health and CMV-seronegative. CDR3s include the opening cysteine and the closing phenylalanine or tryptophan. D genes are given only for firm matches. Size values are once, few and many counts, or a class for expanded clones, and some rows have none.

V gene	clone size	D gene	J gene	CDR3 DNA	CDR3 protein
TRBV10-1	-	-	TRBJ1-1	TGCGCCAGCAGTAGGGGCCGATCAACTGAAGCTTTCTTT	CASSRGRSTEAFF
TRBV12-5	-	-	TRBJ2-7	TGTGCTAGTGGTTTGATTCCCAAGACATCTTCCTACGAGCAGTATTTC	CASGLIPKTSSYEQYF
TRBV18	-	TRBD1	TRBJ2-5	TGTGCCAGCTCACCGAAACAGGGGGCAGGGGAGACCCAGTACTTC	CASSPKQGAGETQYF
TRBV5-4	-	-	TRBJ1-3	TGTGCCAGCAGCTTGGTGGGGGAGGCTGGAAACACCATATATTTT	CASSLVGEAGNTIYF
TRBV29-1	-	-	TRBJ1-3	TGCAGCGTTGAAGCAGGAACAACCGCCGGAAGCTCTGGAAACACCATATATTTT	CSVEAGTTAGSSGNTIYF
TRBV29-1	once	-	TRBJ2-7	TGCAGCGTTGGGACAAAAATGCGCTACGAGCAGTACTTC	CSVGTKMRYEQYF
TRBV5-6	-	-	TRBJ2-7	TGTGCCAGCAGCTGGGGCCCAGGGGCCAATCCCTACGAGCAGTACTTC	CASSWGPGANPYEQYF
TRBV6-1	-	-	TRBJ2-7	TGTGCCAGCAGTGAAGCTCAGGACATCTCCTACGAGCAGTACTTC	CASSEAQDISYEQYF
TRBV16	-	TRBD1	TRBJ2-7	TGTGCCAGCAGCCTCGGGACAGGGCTCGAGCAGTACTTC	CASSLGTGLEQYF
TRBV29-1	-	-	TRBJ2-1	TGCAGCGTTGTGTTAGCGTCCTACAATGAGCAGTTCTTC	CSVVLASYNEQFF
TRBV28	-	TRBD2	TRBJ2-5	TGTGCCAGCAGTTTACCCTGGCAAGCGGGGGAGACCCAGTACTTC	CASSLPWQAGETQYF
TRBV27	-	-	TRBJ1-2	TGTGCCAGCAGTGGGACTCGGACCCTTGGCTACACCTTC	CASSGTRTLGYTF
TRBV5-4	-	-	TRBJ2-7	TGTGCCAGCAGCTTTGGTTCCCCCTACGAGCAGTACTTC	CASSFGSPYEQYF
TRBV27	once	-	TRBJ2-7	TGTGCCAGCAGTCCACGGCAGGGTCACTACGAGCAGTACTTC	CASSPRQGHYEQYF